The present T cell receptor beta chain was sequenced within a study of CD8+CD57+ T cells in acquired aplastic anemia. CDR1 is GTSNPN and CDR2 is SVGIG in the germline V gene (reference sequence). V was cut by 2 bases and J by 0 bases, with 10 bases left in between. This CDR3 has 14 amino acids. Profiling of TCR beta VDJ combinations and CDR3 sequences used genomic DNA as template. TCRdb used MiXCR to reprocess the reads, holding one entry per CDR3 protein. The sample has some 180,000 distinct CDR3 sequences, 40% to 50% seen once. This sequence joins TRBV30 and TRBJ2-5; perhaps TRBD2 as D (5 bases). Specimen: sorted CD4+, CD8+, or CD8+CD57+ T cells (not recorded which) from PBMCs. The origin of this receptor is a human donor in good health. The CDR3 sequence: CAWSRERYQETQYF. CDR3 nucleotide sequence: TGTGCCTGGAGTCGAGAGCGGTACCAAGAGACCCAGTACTTC.